The 25 T cell receptor beta chains reported below all come from one sample, sequenced in a study of cytomegalovirus exposure and HLA in healthy donors. PCR amplification relied on 60 Vbeta primers (plus 13 Jbeta primers). Sequencing was performed with immunoSEQ multiplex PCR; in TCRdb, only in-frame clones are kept and a portion is missing. Counted here are tens of thousands of clones, approximately 75% occurring once; the ten biggest clones make up approximately 3.9%. The sample taken for sequencing was PBMCs. The receptors derive from a woman in her forties in good health and CMV-seronegative.

This rearrangement joins TRBV10-3 to TRBJ1-2; the match to TRBD1 covers 7 bases. Trimming took 8 bases from V and 1 from J; bases not matched to a gene: 4. This CDR3 is built from 13 residues. Germline CDR1 is ENHRY and CDR2 is SYGVKD. CDR3 nucleotides: TGTGCCATCCAGAGGGGGCGTAACTATGGCTACACCTTC. Translating it yields CAIQRGRNYGYTF.

This clone was counted only a few times. This chain connects TRBV6-5 to TRBJ1-1; 9 nucleotides line up with TRBD1. The CDR3 runs 15 residues. The germline V gene has CDR1 MNHEY and CDR2 SVGAGI. J lost 3 bases, V lost 8 bases, and 10 bases had no gene match. The CDR3 DNA follows: TGTGCCAGCTTCCACACCGGGACAGGGTACACTGAAGCTTTCTTT. It translates to CASFHTGTGYTEAFF.

The chain couples TRBV5-3 to TRBJ1-5, with TRBD1 identical over 7 bases. TRBV5-3 carries the ORF label, with uncertain function. The CDR3 is 15 residues long. The ends lost 4 bases at V and 0 bases at J; junction bases unmatched: 4. This CDR3 is CARSPGTDSNQPQHF. In nucleotides, the CDR3 is TGTGCCAGAAGCCCCGGGACAGATAGCAATCAGCCCCAGCATTTT.

The V call is TRBV30, the J call TRBJ2-7; the match to TRBD1 covers 7 bases. Germline V CDR1 and CDR2: GTSNPN, SVGIG (reference sequence). The CDR3 spans 12 residues. J was trimmed by 1 base and V by 8 bases; bases with no gene match: 5. The CDR3 here is CAVDRESYEQYF. DNA of the CDR3: TGTGCCGTAGACAGGGAATCCTACGAGCAGTACTTC.

The J gene is TRBJ2-7, the V gene TRBV6-5; TRBD1 aligns across 7 bases. The trim removed 6 bases at V and 2 bases at J, leaving 7 bases unmatched. The CDR3 is made up of 14 amino acids. Germline loops: CDR1 MNHEY, CDR2 SVGAGI. The CDR3 DNA sequence: TGTGCCAGCAGGACCGGGACAGTGACCTACGAGCAGTACTTC. As protein: CASRTGTVTYEQYF.

The gene calls are TRBV6-7 and TRBJ1-4, with unresolved D. TRBV6-7 is an open reading frame whose function is uncertain. The V end was cut by 0 bases, the J end by 8 bases, with 4 bases between. This CDR3 has 12 residues. The CDR3 sequence: CASSYSAEKLFF. The CDR3 DNA reads TGTGCCAGCAGTTACTCTGCGGAAAAACTGTTTTTT.

The chain joins TRBV5-1 to TRBJ2-1; 12 nucleotides align to TRBD2. Germline V CDR1 and CDR2: SGHRS, YFSETQ. J was trimmed by 10 bases and V by 4 bases; bases with no gene match: 12. The CDR3 has 16 residues. Written as DNA, the CDR3 is TGCGCCAGCAGCCCCAGTTCGTACGGACTAGCGGGGGAGCAGTTCTTC. This translates into CASSPSSYGLAGEQFF.

This chain uses TRBV5-8 with TRBJ2-3; D unresolved. There are 14 residues in the CDR3. CDR1 is SGHTS and CDR2 is YDEGEE in the germline V gene. Trimming took 9 bases from V and 2 from J, leaving 16 bases between them. The CDR3 nucleotides are TGTGCCAACCCGGGTAGATGGTACACAGATACGCAGTATTTT. Translation: CANPGRWYTDTQYF.

The chain links TRBV5-6 to TRBJ2-3, with 10 bases fitting TRBD1. V trimming: 4 bases; J trimming: 3 bases; junction bases outside the gene matches: 8. Germline V gene lookup returns CDR1 SGHDT and CDR2 YYEEEE. The CDR3 extends over 16 amino acids. The CDR3 DNA reads as TGTGCCAGCAGCCCGGAGACGGGACAGGGGACAGATACGCAGTATTTT. Protein sequence: CASSPETGQGTDTQYF.

The sample holds one count of this clone. CDR3 loop: CASSLSGAGNYGYTF. CDR3 DNA sequence: TGTGCCAGCAGCTTATCCGGAGCGGGGAACTATGGCTACACCTTC. The chain couples TRBV7-3 to TRBJ1-2; D gene ambiguous. Between the trimmed V and J ends, which lost 2 bases and 2 bases, there was a span of 12 bases. Germline V gene lookup returns CDR1 SGHTA and CDR2 FQGTGA. The CDR3 runs 15 residues.

Concerning this clone itself: The identical CDR3 is also encoded by other nucleotide sequences in the sample. The CDR3: CASSVGNLNSPLHF. CDR3 DNA sequence: TGTGCCAGCAGCGTAGGAAACTTAAATTCACCCCTCCACTTT. This chain links TRBV9 with TRBJ1-6; D uncertain. Trimming cost V 0 bases and J 7 bases, with 8 bases left between them. Germline CDR1 and CDR2: SGDLS and YYNGEE. The CDR3 length is 14 residues.

The V call is TRBV30, the J call TRBJ1-3, with 9 bases matching TRBD1. CDR1 and CDR2 from the germline V gene are GTSNPN and SVGIG (reference sequence). This CDR3 is 12 amino acids long. J gave up 13 bases and V 2 bases, and 6 bases lay outside the gene matches. CDR3: CAWSRTGGLIYF. DNA of the CDR3: TGTGCCTGGAGTAGAACAGGGGGCTTGATATATTTT.

The V gene is TRBV6-4, the J gene TRBJ2-2; D is perhaps TRBD1 (6 bases). The CDR3 has 15 residues. CDR1 and CDR2 (germline): MRHNA, SNTAGT. The V and J ends lost 3 bases and 5 bases respectively, with 13 bases between them. The chain's CDR3 is CASSDNRERTGELFF. The DNA for the CDR3 is TGTGCCAGCAGTGATAACAGGGAAAGGACCGGGGAGCTGTTTTTT.

This clone was observed a single time. DNA for the CDR3: TGCGCCAGCAGCCAAGGGCGGGTCACCGGGGAGCTGTTTTTT. Its protein product is CASSQGRVTGELFF. This chain links TRBV4-3 with TRBJ2-2, with a possible D match to TRBD2 (5 bases). This CDR3 spans 14 amino acids. From germline, CDR1 is LGHNA and CDR2 YSLEER. V lost 1 base, J lost 4 bases, and 7 bases lay in between.

The chain uses TRBV5-6 and TRBJ2-7; TRBD1 aligns across 7 bases. V lost 4 bases, J lost 4 bases, and 11 bases stayed unmatched. Germline V lookup: CDR1 SGHDT, CDR2 YYEEEE. The CDR3 is 15 amino acids. This CDR3 is CASSGDRDKRYEQYF. The CDR3 DNA follows: TGTGCCAGCAGCGGGGACAGAGACAAGCGTTACGAGCAGTACTTC.

This clone has a single count. J is TRBJ2-5 and V is TRBV6-1; 8 bases are a match to TRBD1. Germline V gene lookup returns CDR1 MNHNS and CDR2 SASEGT. CDR3 size: 16 residues. J lost 1 base, V lost 4 bases, and 8 bases had no gene match. CDR3 sequence: CASSAIGQGAQETQYF. The DNA of the CDR3 is TGTGCCAGCAGTGCTATAGGACAGGGTGCCCAAGAGACCCAGTACTTC.

The chain joins TRBV30 to TRBJ1-2; D is ambiguous. Looked up from germline, CDR1 is GTSNPN and CDR2 is SVGIG (reference sequence). Trimming left V 1 base short and J 7 bases short, with 10 bases between. This CDR3 contains 12 residues. CDR3 amino acids: CAWSGFQAGYTF. DNA for the CDR3: TGTGCCTGGAGTGGCTTTCAGGCTGGCTACACCTTC.

V usage is TRBV21-1 and J usage is TRBJ1-1; TRBD1 is the table's D call and was not checked against the DNA. TRBV21-1 is tagged as a pseudogene. The CDR3 has 14 residues. CDR3 bases: TGTGCCAGCAGAGCAGGGGGCGTCAAGACTGAAGCTTTCTTT. As protein: CASRAGGVKTEAFF.

The chain has TRBV5-1 and TRBJ2-4; a possible D gene is TRBD1 (6 bases). Trimming took 2 bases from V and 3 from J, leaving 9 bases between them. The CDR3 consists of 14 residues. The germline V gene encodes CDR1 SGHRS and CDR2 YFSETQ. The CDR3: CASSLSGDKNIQYF. CDR3 nucleotide sequence: TGCGCCAGCAGCTTATCAGGGGACAAAAACATTCAGTACTTC.

The chain recombines TRBV7-2 with TRBJ2-7; tentatively, D is TRBD1 (6 bases). V gave up 5 bases and J gave up 0 bases, with 14 bases separating them. The germline CDR1 and CDR2 sequences are SGHTA and FQGNSA. The length of the CDR3 is 15 residues. In DNA form, the CDR3 reads TGTGCCAGCAGCCCTAGGGACAAAAGCTCCTACGAGCAGTACTTC. Protein product: CASSPRDKSSYEQYF.

V and J are TRBV4-1 and TRBJ2-2, with D perhaps matching TRBD2 (6 bases). V lost 1 base and J lost 0, with 12 bases in between. Per germline, CDR1 MGHRA and CDR2 YSYEKL. This CDR3 contains 17 residues. CDR3 in amino acids: CASSQAGTSANTGELFF. The CDR3 bases are TGCGCCAGCAGCCAAGCCGGGACTTCCGCGAACACCGGGGAGCTGTTTTTT.

V usage is TRBV29-1 and J usage is TRBJ2-1; 8 nucleotides agree with TRBD2. The length of the CDR3 is 13 residues. The ends lost 4 bases at V and 7 bases at J; junction bases unmatched: 6. Germline CDR1 SQVTM, CDR2 ANQGSEA. The CDR3 DNA sequence: TGCAGCGTTGTCCCGGGGGGGCCGAATGAGCAGTTCTTC. It specifies CSVVPGGPNEQFF.

V is TRBV19 and J is TRBJ1-1; maybe TRBD1 (5 bases). With 4 bases removed from V and 4 bases from J, the gap between germline ends came to 16 bases. Germline V CDR1 and CDR2: LNHDA, SQIVND (reference sequence). The length of the CDR3 is 15 residues. The CDR3 bases are TGTGCCAGTAGTACCTCGACAGTGAGAGGCACTGAAGCTTTCTTT. It codes for CASSTSTVRGTEAFF.

The rearrangement joins TRBV7-3 to TRBJ2-2; 7 bases align to TRBD2. This CDR3 is built from 16 residues. Per germline, CDR1 SGHTA and CDR2 FQGTGA. V shed 4 bases and J 3 bases; nucleotides not matched to a gene: 8. The CDR3 coding sequence is TGTGCCAGCAGCTCCTCTCCGCGGGGGTACACCGGGGAGCTGTTTTTT. Its protein is CASSSSPRGYTGELFF.

The V call is TRBV7-2, the J call TRBJ2-2; a possible D gene is TRBD1 (6 bases). The V end was cut by 6 bases, the J end by 8 bases, with 22 bases between. CDR1 is SGHTA and CDR2 is FQGNSA in the germline V gene. CDR3 size: 16 residues. The CDR3 region has the DNA TGTGCCAGCAGACCGCAGGGGAAAGCTTCCTCAGGGGAGCTGTTTTTT. Its translation is CASRPQGKASSGELFF.